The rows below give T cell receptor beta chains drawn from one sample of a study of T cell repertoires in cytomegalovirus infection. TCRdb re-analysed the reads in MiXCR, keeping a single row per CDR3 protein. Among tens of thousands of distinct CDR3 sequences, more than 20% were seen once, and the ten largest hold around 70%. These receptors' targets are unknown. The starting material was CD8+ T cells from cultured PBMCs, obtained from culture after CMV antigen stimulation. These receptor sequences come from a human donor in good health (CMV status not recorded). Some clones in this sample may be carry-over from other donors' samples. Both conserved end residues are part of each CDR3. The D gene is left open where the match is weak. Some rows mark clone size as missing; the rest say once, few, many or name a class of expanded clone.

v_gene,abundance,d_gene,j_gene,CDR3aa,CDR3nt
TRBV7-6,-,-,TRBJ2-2,CASSLVLSTGELFF,TGTGCCAGCAGCTTAGTTCTTAGCACCGGGGAGCTGTTTTTT
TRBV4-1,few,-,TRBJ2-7,CASSQGSGAYEQYF,TGCGCCAGCAGCCAAGGGTCGGGGGCCTACGAGCAGTACTTC
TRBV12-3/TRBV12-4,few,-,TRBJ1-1,CASLGGTEAFF,TGTGCCAGCCTAGGGGGCACTGAAGCTTTCTTT
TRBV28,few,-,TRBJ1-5,CASSLGDTHQPQHF,TGTGCCAGCAGTTTAGGGGACACCCATCAGCCCCAGCATTTT
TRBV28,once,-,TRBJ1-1,CASSFGSVNTEAFF,TGTGCCAGCAGTTTTGGATCTGTGAACACTGAAGCTTTCTTT
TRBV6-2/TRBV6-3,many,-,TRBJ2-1,CASSYAGPSSYNEQFF,TGTGCCAGCAGTTACGCGGGACCGAGCTCCTACAATGAGCAGTTCTTC
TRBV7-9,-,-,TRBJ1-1,CASTVFQRDRTEAFF,TGTGCCAGCACCGTTTTCCAGAGGGACCGTACTGAAGCTTTCTTT
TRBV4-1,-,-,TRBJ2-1,CASSVKTGFGNEQFF,TGCGCCAGCAGCGTGAAAACGGGCTTCGGGAATGAGCAGTTCTTC
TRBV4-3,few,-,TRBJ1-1,CASSQVEAVNTEAFF,TGCGCCAGCAGCCAAGTGGAGGCGGTGAACACTGAAGCTTTCTTT
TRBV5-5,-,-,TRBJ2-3,CASSWETHRRATDTQYF,TGTGCCAGCAGCTGGGAGACACACAGGCGTGCCACAGATACGCAGTATTTT
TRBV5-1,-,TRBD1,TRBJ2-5,CASSARTGETQYF,TGCGCCAGCAGCGCCCGGACAGGAGAGACCCAGTACTTC
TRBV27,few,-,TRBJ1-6,CASSPTWGSPSPLHF,TGTGCCAGCAGTCCCACGTGGGGGTCCCCTTCACCCCTCCACTTT
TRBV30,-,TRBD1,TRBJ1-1,CAWSRDRGRRNTEAFF,TGTGCCTGGAGTAGGGACAGGGGGCGCAGGAACACTGAAGCTTTCTTT
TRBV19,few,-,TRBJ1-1,CASSMWEGRRTEAFF,TGTGCCAGTAGTATGTGGGAAGGGCGACGGACTGAAGCTTTCTTT
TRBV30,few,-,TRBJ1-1,CAWSVIGNTEAFF,TGTGCCTGGAGTGTAATAGGGAATACTGAAGCTTTCTTT
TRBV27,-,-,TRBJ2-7,CASSLDRQTYEQYF,TGTGCCAGCAGTTTAGACAGGCAGACCTACGAGCAGTACTTC
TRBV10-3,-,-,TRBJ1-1,CAISHGTEAFF,TGTGCCATCAGTCATGGCACTGAAGCTTTCTTT
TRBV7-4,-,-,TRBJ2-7,CASSPPGLGPQYF,TGTGCCAGCAGCCCCCCCGGTCTGGGACCGCAGTACTTC
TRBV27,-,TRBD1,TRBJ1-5,CASKETGGLQPQHF,TGTGCCAGCAAGGAAACAGGGGGCCTACAGCCCCAGCATTTT
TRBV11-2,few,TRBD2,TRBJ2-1,CASSSSGGYNEQFF,TGTGCCAGCAGCAGCAGCGGGGGATACAATGAGCAGTTCTTC
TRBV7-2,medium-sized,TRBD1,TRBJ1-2,CASNRNRGTFGGYTF,TGTGCCAGCAACCGAAACAGGGGGACCTTCGGGGGCTACACCTTC
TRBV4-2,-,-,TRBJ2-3,CASSQESTDTQYF,TGTGCCAGCAGCCAGGAAAGCACAGATACGCAGTATTTT
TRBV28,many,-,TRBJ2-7,CASSFRGSSYEQYF,TGTGCCAGCAGTTTCAGGGGTAGCTCCTACGAGCAGTACTTC
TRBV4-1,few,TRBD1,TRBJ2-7,CASSQDGQGAESNYEQYF,TGCGCCAGCAGCCAAGATGGACAGGGGGCGGAATCAAACTACGAGCAGTACTTC
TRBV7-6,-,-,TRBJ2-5,CASSLISGDTNWETQYF,TGTGCCAGCAGCTTAATCTCCGGGGACACGAATTGGGAGACCCAGTACTTC
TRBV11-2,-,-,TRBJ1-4,CASSWDPMGSGEKLFF,TGTGCCAGCAGCTGGGACCCTATGGGGTCGGGTGAAAAACTGTTTTTT
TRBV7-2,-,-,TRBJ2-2,CAILREGGLTGELFF,TGTGCCATCCTCAGGGAGGGGGGCCTGACCGGGGAGCTGTTTTTT
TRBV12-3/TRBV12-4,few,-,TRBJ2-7,CASSIDTPYEQYF,TGTGCCAGCAGTATCGACACCCCCTACGAGCAGTACTTC
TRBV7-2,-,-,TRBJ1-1,CASSLQGSAEAFF,TGTGCCAGCAGCTTACAGGGGTCGGCTGAAGCTTTCTTT
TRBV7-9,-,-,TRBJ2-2,CASSLDRANTGELFF,TGTGCCAGCAGCTTAGACAGGGCGAACACCGGGGAGCTGTTTTTT
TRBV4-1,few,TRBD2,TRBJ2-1,CASSQTSGGIYNEQFF,TGCGCCAGCAGCCAAACTAGCGGGGGAATCTACAATGAGCAGTTCTTC
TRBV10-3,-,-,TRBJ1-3,CAISEEGSGREGNTIYF,TGTGCCATCAGTGAGGAAGGGTCAGGGCGGGAAGGAAACACCATATATTTT
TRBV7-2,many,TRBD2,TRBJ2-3,CASSLAPAGGYSTDTQYF,TGTGCCAGCAGCTTAGCGCCAGCGGGGGGCTACAGCACAGATACGCAGTATTTT
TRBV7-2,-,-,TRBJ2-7,CASSLGFTYEQYF,TGTGCCAGCAGCTTGGGGTTTACCTACGAGCAGTACTTC
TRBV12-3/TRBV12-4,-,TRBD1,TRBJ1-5,CASSLRGLDQPQHF,TGTGCCAGCAGTTTAAGGGGGCTGGATCAGCCCCAGCATTTT
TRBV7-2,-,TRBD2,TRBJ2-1,CASSLGLAGVYNEQFF,TGTGCCAGCAGCTTAGGACTAGCGGGCGTATACAATGAGCAGTTCTTC
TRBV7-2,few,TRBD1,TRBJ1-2,CASSWTGGDYGYTF,TGTGCCAGCAGCTGGACAGGGGGGGACTATGGCTACACCTTC
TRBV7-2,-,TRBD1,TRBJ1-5,CASSLGTGERNQPQHF,TGTGCCAGCAGCTTAGGCACAGGGGAGCGCAATCAGCCCCAGCATTTT
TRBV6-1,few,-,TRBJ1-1,CASSEGDRMNTEAFF,TGTGCCAGCAGTGAAGGCGACAGGATGAACACTGAAGCTTTCTTT
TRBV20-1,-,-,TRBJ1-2,CSARVPWVANGYTF,TGCAGTGCTAGAGTTCCGTGGGTCGCGAATGGCTACACCTTC
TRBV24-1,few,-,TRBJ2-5,CATSDPRDPQETQYF,TGTGCCACCAGTGATCCCAGGGATCCTCAGGAGACCCAGTACTTC
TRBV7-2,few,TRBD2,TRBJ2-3,CASSPLQRGSTDTQYF,TGTGCCAGCAGCCCATTGCAGCGGGGCAGCACAGATACGCAGTATTTT
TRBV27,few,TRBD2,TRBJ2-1,CASRPGLAGNEQFF,TGTGCCAGCAGACCGGGACTAGCGGGCAATGAGCAGTTCTTC
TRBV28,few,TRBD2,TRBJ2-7,CASSLLGAGGDYEQYF,TGTGCCAGCAGTTTATTGGGAGCGGGGGGGGACTACGAGCAGTACTTC
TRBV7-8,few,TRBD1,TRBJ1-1,CASSLEGANTEAFF,TGTGCCAGCAGCTTGGAGGGGGCGAACACTGAAGCTTTCTTT
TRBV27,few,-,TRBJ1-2,CASSSREGIYGYTF,TGTGCCAGCAGTTCCCGGGAAGGGATTTATGGCTACACCTTC
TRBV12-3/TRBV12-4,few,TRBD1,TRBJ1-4,CASSSIDRDDPNEKLFF,TGTGCCAGCAGTTCGATTGACAGGGATGATCCTAATGAAAAACTGTTTTTT
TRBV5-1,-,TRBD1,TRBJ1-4,CASSPDRVREKLFF,TGCGCCAGCAGCCCGGACAGGGTGCGTGAAAAACTGTTTTTT
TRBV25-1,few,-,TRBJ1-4,CASSWSRSEKLFF,TGTGCCAGCAGTTGGTCTAGGAGTGAAAAACTGTTTTTT
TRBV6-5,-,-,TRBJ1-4,CASSRRIPSATNEKLFF,TGTGCCAGCAGTCGACGGATACCCTCTGCAACTAATGAAAAACTGTTTTTT
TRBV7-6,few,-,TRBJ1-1,CASSPRTNLEAFF,TGTGCCAGCAGCCCTAGGACGAATTTGGAAGCTTTCTTT
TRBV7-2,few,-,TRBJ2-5,CASSPTGLGETQYF,TGTGCCAGCAGCCCGACTGGGTTGGGAGAGACCCAGTACTTC
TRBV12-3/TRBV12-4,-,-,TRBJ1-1,CASSARSGTRTEAFF,TGTGCCAGCAGTGCCCGGTCCGGGACCAGGACTGAAGCTTTCTTT
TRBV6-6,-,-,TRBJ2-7,CASSYSTAYEQYF,TGTGCCAGCAGTTACTCGACAGCCTACGAGCAGTACTTC
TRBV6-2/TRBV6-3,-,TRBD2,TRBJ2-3,CASKTGGDTQYF,TGTGCCAGCAAAACGGGGGGGGATACGCAGTATTTT
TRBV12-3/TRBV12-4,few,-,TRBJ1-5,CASSSEHRAQHF,TGTGCCAGCAGTTCCGAACACAGGGCCCAGCATTTT
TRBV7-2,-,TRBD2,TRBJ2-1,CASSWTSGPFDEQFF,TGTGCCAGCAGCTGGACTAGCGGGCCTTTCGATGAGCAGTTCTTC
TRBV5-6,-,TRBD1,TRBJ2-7,CASSRRTGKSYEQYF,TGTGCCAGCAGCCGGCGGACAGGGAAATCCTACGAGCAGTACTTC
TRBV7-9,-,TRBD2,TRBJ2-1,CASSPGASGSMDEQFF,TGTGCCAGCAGCCCCGGGGCTAGCGGGTCTATGGATGAGCAGTTCTTC
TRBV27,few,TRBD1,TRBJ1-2,CASSRTGNGYTF,TGTGCCAGCAGTAGGACAGGGAATGGCTACACCTTC